This paragraph reports one TCR beta chain. The antigen is unknown. The junction departs from the called germline gene at one end, perhaps through a read error. This entry is derived from a study of T-cell reconstitution after alpha-beta-depleted transplantation in children. General study points: Hyperexpanded clones declined; after one year, newly produced T cells mostly supplied diversity.

Unique molecular identifiers were built into the TCRbeta library. TCRdb fed the PCR reads into MiXCR, producing one record per CDR3 protein. The data contain roughly 180,000 distinct CDR3 sequences, around 10% of them singletons. The CDR3 runs 16 residues. Germline V gene sequence: CDR1 MNHNS, CDR2 SASEGT. The chain joins TRBV6-1 to TRBJ2-1; TRBD1 matches 8 bases. This TCR was recovered from a boy younger than 10 with acute myeloid leukemia, due to receive a stem cell transplant. The sample was PBMCs, taken before TCRalphabeta/CD19-depleted stem cell transplant. Here the CDR3 DNA reads TGTGCCAGCAGGACAGGGGCAAAAAGCTCCTACACTGAGCAGTTCTTC. Amino acid sequence: CASRTGAKSSYTEQFF.